This T cell receptor beta chain derives from a study of graft-versus-host responses after intestinal transplantation. About this clone: The antigen is not known.

TCRdb keeps only in-frame clones here, not all; method: immunoSEQ multiplex PCR. Here the sample spans tens of thousands of clones, 91% being singletons. V shed 7 bases, J shed 5 bases, and the junction held 5 bases outside the gene matches. Looked up from germline, CDR1 is SQVTM and CDR2 is ANQGSEA. This CDR3 spans 12 amino acids. The sample consisted of unstimulated CD4+ T cells sorted from spleen or lymph node cells, taken before intestinal transplant. This rearrangement joins TRBV29-1 to TRBJ2-5, with 9 nucleotides matching TRBD2. The origin of this receptor is a human donor who received an intestinal transplant. Here the CDR3 DNA reads TGCAGCGCAGCGGGGGGTGGGGAGACCCAGTACTTC. Its translation: CSAAGGGETQYF.